These T cell receptor beta chains were read from a single sample in a study of T cells in Graves' hyperthyroidism and ophthalmopathy. TCRdb recomputed calls from the multiplex PCR reads with MiXCR, one row per CDR3 protein. The data hold over 250,000 distinct CDR3 sequences, with around 25% observed a single time. The sample consisted of blood. Receptor source: a man aged 35 to 55 with Graves' hyperthyroidism that later progressed to Graves' ophthalmopathy. Both conserved end residues are part of each CDR3. Not all rows give a size; the values are once, few, many and, for expanded clones, a class.

TRBV15,.,TRBJ1-5,CATSRPHGDQPQHF
TRBV19,many,TRBJ1-5,CASSIASWTAGGQPQHF
TRBV7-9,many,TRBJ2-7,CASSLATSGRETYEQYF
TRBV24-1,.,TRBJ2-7,CATRARGLEQYF
TRBV12-3/TRBV12-4,many,TRBJ2-7,CASSLDLAGVEQYF
TRBV20-1,many,TRBJ1-1,CSARQVRNTEAFF
TRBV18,many,TRBJ1-1,CASEGSEAFF
TRBV24-1,many,TRBJ2-7,CAASPGQGLGEQYF
TRBV20-1,.,TRBJ1-5,CSARKDSLNQPQHF
TRBV4-2,.,TRBJ2-7,CASSQEWNEQYF
TRBV20-1,many,TRBJ2-7,CSARSGVGEQYF
TRBV12-5,few,TRBJ2-2,CASGFLNTGELFF
TRBV28,many,TRBJ1-2,CASSFPNGRGLYGYTF
TRBV11-3,few,TRBJ1-1,CASSQQGASEAFF
TRBV18,many,TRBJ1-1,CASSPVLMNTGAFF
TRBV12-3/TRBV12-4,many,TRBJ2-2,CASRWTGGGGELFF
TRBV27,.,TRBJ1-5,CASRPVASNQPQHF
TRBV7-9,many,TRBJ1-6,CASSLAGSNSPLHF
TRBV20-1,.,TRBJ2-5,CSAPPGGRVDETQYF
TRBV6-1,few,TRBJ1-1,CASSEAAVTEAFF
TRBV7-9,many,TRBJ2-7,CASSSGQGAWYEQYF
TRBV5-1,many,TRBJ1-3,CASSLDREVVYF
TRBV7-6,many,TRBJ1-5,CASSLTDSNQPQHF
TRBV11-2,.,TRBJ1-2,CASSLERAAHGYTF
TRBV12-3/TRBV12-4,.,TRBJ1-1,CASADGRDMNTEAFF
TRBV12-3/TRBV12-4,many,TRBJ1-5,CASSSDRHNGNQPQHF
TRBV28,.,TRBJ2-7,CASRPPGQIFYEQYF
TRBV4-1,many,TRBJ2-7,CASSLLQGAPPEQYF
TRBV12-3/TRBV12-4,.,TRBJ2-7,CASTTGTGAVEQYF
TRBV3-1,.,TRBJ2-7,CASSPTPLAGGPESYYEQYF
TRBV12-3/TRBV12-4,.,TRBJ2-7,CASSSPGTGNYEQYF
TRBV20-1,.,TRBJ1-2,CSARDGIANYGYTF
TRBV29-1,many,TRBJ2-7,CSVAPPGGYEQYF
TRBV10-3,.,TRBJ2-5,CAISGGKMETQYF
TRBV5-1,many,TRBJ2-2,CASAGQSNTGELFF
TRBV6-5,many,TRBJ2-7,CASSFHGGTSGEQYF
TRBV5-1,many,TRBJ2-5,CASSFGDRGRSETQYF
TRBV12-3/TRBV12-4,many,TRBJ2-7,CASSFSDYEQYF
TRBV6-5,many,TRBJ1-5,CASSYAGFSNQPQHF
TRBV12-3/TRBV12-4,many,TRBJ1-5,CASTKTGLQPQHF
TRBV29-1,many,TRBJ2-7,CSVDGTGRHEQCF
TRBV19,many,TRBJ2-5,CASASASGRGETQYF
TRBV6-5,few,TRBJ2-7,CASSYYGQSYEQYF
TRBV11-2,few,TRBJ2-7,CASSPRSGTGEQYF
TRBV6-1,many,TRBJ2-7,CASSENGGYRNLYEQYF